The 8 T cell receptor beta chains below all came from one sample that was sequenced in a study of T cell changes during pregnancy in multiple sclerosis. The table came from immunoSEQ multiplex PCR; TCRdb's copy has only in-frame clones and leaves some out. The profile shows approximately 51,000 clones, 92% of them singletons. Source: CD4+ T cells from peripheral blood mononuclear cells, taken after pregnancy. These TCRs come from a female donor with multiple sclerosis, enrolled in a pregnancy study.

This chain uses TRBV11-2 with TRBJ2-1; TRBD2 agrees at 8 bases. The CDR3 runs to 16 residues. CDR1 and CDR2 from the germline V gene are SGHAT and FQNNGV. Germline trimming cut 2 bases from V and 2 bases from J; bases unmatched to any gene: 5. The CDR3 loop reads CASSLISGGTYNEQFF. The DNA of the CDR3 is TGTGCCAGCAGCTTAATCTCGGGAGGGACCTACAATGAGCAGTTCTTC. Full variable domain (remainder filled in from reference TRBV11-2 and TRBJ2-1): EAGVAQSPRYKIIEKRQSVAFWCNPISGHATLYWYQQILGQGPKLLIQFQNNGVVDDSQLPKDRFSAERLKGVDSTLKIQPAKLEDSAVYLCASSLISGGTYNEQFFGPGTRLTVL.

CDR3 sequence reads: CASSEIELAGAQYEQYF. The CDR3 coding sequence is TGTGCCAGCAGTGAAATCGAACTAGCGGGAGCGCAGTACGAGCAGTACTTC. The chain couples TRBV25-1 to TRBJ2-7, with 11 bases identical to TRBD2. This CDR3 region has 17 residues. Germline CDR1 reads MGHDK; CDR2 reads SYGVNS. V shed 2 bases and J 4 bases; nucleotides not matched to a gene: 10.

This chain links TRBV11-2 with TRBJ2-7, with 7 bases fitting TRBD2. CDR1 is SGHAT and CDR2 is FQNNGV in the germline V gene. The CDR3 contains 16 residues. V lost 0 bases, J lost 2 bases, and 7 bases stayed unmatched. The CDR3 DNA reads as TGTGCCAGCAGCTTAGATCTGGGGGGAGGGCCCTACGAGCAGTACTTC. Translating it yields CASSLDLGGGPYEQYF.

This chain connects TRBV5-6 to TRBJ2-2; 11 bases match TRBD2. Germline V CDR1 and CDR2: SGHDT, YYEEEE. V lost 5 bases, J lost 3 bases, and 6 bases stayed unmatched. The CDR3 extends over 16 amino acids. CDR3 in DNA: TGTGCCAGCAGAAGACTAGCGGGGCGGGACACCGGGGAGCTGTTTTTT. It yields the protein CASRRLAGRDTGELFF.

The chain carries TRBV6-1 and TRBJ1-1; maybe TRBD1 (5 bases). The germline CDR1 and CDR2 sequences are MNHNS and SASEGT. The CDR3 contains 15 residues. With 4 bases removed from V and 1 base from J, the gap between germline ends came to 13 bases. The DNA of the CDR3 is TGTGCCAGCAGTGGACTTCAGGGAAAGAACACTGAAGCTTTCTTT. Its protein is CASSGLQGKNTEAFF.

The CDR3: CASGFFLAAYNEQFF. The CDR3 bases are TGTGCTAGTGGTTTCTTCCTAGCCGCGTACAATGAGCAGTTCTTC. The chain recombines TRBV12-5 with TRBJ2-1; the D gene is possibly TRBD2 (5 bases). The germline V and J ends were trimmed by 3 bases and 4 bases, with 13 bases remaining between them. Per the germline V gene, CDR1 is LGHNT and CDR2 is FRNRAP. The CDR3 runs 15 residues.

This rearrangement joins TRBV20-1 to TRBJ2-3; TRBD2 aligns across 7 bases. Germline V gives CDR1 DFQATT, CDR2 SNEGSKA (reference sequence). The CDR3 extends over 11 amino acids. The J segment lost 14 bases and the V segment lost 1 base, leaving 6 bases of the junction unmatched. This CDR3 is CSARGAGRGYF. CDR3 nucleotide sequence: TGCAGTGCTAGAGGAGCGGGAAGGGGGTATTTT.

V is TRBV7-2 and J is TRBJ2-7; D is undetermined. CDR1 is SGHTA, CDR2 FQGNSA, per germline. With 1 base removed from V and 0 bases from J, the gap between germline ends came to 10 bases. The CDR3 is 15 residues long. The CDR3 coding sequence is TGTGCCAGCAGCTTAGGTGGCGGAAGCTCCTACGAGCAGTACTTC. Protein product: CASSLGGGSSYEQYF.